These T cell receptor beta chains were read from a single sample in a study of PD-1 blockade in classical Hodgkin lymphoma. Generated by immunoSEQ multiplex PCR, the TCRdb table keeps only in-frame clones and is missing some. This sample has approximately 8,000 clones, with 70% to 90% found just once. Sequenced material: CD8+ T cells from blood, taken at baseline. These receptors all come from a human donor with classical Hodgkin lymphoma. Both conserved end residues are trimmed from each CDR3. The order of the fields is J gene, V gene, CDR3 protein.

TRBJ2-1	TRBV11-2	ASSLGTSGPPSYNEQF
TRBJ2-7	TRBV5-1	ASSLGGERKEYEQY
TRBJ2-1	TRBV9	ASSVDGGPSYNEQF
TRBJ2-6	TRBV28	ATRTGHKNSGANVLT
TRBJ2-1	TRBV2	ASIWDRDGGKRGNEQF
TRBJ2-1	TRBV15	ATSRDGGIGYEQF
TRBJ2-7	TRBV11-2	ASSLGGRGAYEQY
TRBJ2-7	TRBV15	ATSRDGQGRNYEQY
TRBJ2-1	TRBV7-6	ASSLVAGGHNEQF
TRBJ2-7	TRBV10-2	ASSDPAGDSEQY
TRBJ1-6	TRBV11-2	ASSFSRGNSPLH